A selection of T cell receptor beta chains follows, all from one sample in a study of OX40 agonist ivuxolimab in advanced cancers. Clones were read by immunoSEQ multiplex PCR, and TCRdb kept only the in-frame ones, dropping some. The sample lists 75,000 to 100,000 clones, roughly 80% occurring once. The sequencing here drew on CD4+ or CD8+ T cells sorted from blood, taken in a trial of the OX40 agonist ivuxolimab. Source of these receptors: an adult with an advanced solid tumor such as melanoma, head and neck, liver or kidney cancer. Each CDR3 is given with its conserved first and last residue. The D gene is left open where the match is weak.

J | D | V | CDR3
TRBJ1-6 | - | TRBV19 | CASRSGQFNSPLHF
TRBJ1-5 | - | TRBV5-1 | CASSPGESNQPQHF
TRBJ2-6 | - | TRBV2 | CASSEWGTGANVLTF
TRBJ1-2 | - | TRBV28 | CASIHPRGGGYGYTF
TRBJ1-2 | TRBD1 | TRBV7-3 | CASSAGNTRQGPSYGYTF
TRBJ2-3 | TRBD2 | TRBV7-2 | CASSSPLAGATTDTQYF
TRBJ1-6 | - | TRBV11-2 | CASSLVAGGDSPLHF
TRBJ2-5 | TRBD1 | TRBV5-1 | CASSAGQGRETQYF
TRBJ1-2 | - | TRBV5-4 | CASAPPTGTYTF
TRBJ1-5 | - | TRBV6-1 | CASSEGDGQPQHF
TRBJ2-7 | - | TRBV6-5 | CASSLRGVGSYEQYF
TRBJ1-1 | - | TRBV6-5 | CASKGVNTEAFF
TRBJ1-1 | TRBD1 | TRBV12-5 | CASGLGQGLNEAFF
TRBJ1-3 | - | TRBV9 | CASSVGVDSGNTIYF
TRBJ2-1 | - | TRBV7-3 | CASSLTGGQGSYNEQFF
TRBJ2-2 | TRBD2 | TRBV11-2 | CASRATSGGATGELFF
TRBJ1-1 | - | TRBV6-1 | CASSEALRQGGTEAFF
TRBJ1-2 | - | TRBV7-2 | CASSLDSQTTNYGYTF
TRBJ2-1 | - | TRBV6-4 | CASSGELGSYNEQFF
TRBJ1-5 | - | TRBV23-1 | CASSHQLSSNQPQHF
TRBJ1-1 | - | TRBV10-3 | CAISETEQNTEAFF
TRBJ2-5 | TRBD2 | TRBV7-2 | CASSPRTSRETQYF
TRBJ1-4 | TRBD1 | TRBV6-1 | CASSVDRAGEKLFF
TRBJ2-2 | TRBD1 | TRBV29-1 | CSVDGQGKGGELFF
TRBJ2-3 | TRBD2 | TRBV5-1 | CASSLGPGGRADTQYF
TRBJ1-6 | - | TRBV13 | CASRTQGYNLPLHF
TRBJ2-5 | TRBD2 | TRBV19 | CASSLAGLAQETQYF
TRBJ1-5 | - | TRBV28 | CASSAPAGIGQPQHF
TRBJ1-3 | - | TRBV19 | CASSWGGRASGNTIYF
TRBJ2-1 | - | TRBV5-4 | CASSLAQGSYNEQFF
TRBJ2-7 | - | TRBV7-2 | CASSLASDSYEQYF
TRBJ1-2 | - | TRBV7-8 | CASSTQGGGYTF
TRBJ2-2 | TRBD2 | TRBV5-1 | CASSLLSGGTGELFF
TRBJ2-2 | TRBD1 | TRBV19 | CASSPGTGNTGELFF